The 26 T cell receptor beta chains below were found in one sample sequenced in a study of blood T cell repertoires in COVID-19. TCRdb's copy holds only in-frame clones and misses some; the assay was immunoSEQ multiplex PCR. The sample contains about 60,000 clones, approximately 77% of which appear only once. The sample comprised peripheral blood. Receptors were obtained from a human donor in a cohort sampled during active COVID-19.

The genes are TRBV12-5 and TRBJ2-7, with D possibly TRBD1 on 7 matching bases. V was shortened by 9 bases and J by 2 bases, with 23 bases between the two germline ends. The V gene's germline CDR1 is LGHNT and CDR2 FRNRAP. The CDR3 extends over 16 amino acids. Here the CDR3 reads CASSGGATGIPYEQYF. DNA of the CDR3: TGTGCTAGCTCCGGAGGGGCGACAGGGATCCCCTACGAGCAGTACTTC. Supplemented by reference TRBV12-5 and TRBJ2-7, the full variable domain reads DARVTQTPRHKVTEMGQEVTMRCQPILGHNTVFWYRQTMMQGLELLAYFRNRAPLDDSGMPKDRFSAEMPDATLATLKIQPSEPRDSAVYFCASSGGATGIPYEQYFGPGTRLTVT.

Written as DNA, the CDR3 is TGTGCCAGTAGTTCTCCACGGGGGACAGGGGGCCCCGGGGGGTCCTACAATGAGCAGTTCTTC. Translation gives CASSSPRGTGGPGGSYNEQFF. This chain links TRBV19 with TRBJ2-1; 12 bases align to TRBD1. This CDR3 is 21 amino acids long. From germline, CDR1 is LNHDA and CDR2 SQIVND (reference sequence). With 5 bases clipped from V and 1 base from J, the junction kept 18 bases outside the gene matches.

There are many counts of this clone. This chain joins TRBV21-1 and TRBJ2-5; the DNA was not used to check the table's D call, TRBD1. TRBV21-1 constitutes a pseudogene. This CDR3 contains 17 residues. The CDR3 nucleotides are TGTGCCAGCAGCAAAGCAACGCAGGGGGATATCCAAGAGACCCAGTACTTC. This gives the protein CASSKATQGDIQETQYF.

This chain uses TRBV7-8 with TRBJ2-3; 8 bases agree with TRBD1. V shed 8 bases and J 2 bases; nucleotides not matched to a gene: 12. CDR1 and CDR2 from the germline V gene are SGHVS and FQNEAQ. The CDR3 sequence is 16 residues long. The CDR3, as DNA: TGTGCCAGCCGCCCCTTGCCGGGACAGGACACAGATACGCAGTATTTT. This gives the protein CASRPLPGQDTDTQYF.

The genes are TRBV18 and TRBJ1-4; D is perhaps TRBD1 (6 bases). The V end lost 6 bases, the J end lost 7 bases, and 18 bases lay between the germline ends. Per the germline V gene, CDR1 is KGHSH and CDR2 is LQKENI. The CDR3 sequence is 15 residues long. CDR3 amino acids: CASSPPSGAGEKLFF. The CDR3 nucleotides are TGTGCCAGCTCGCCCCCCTCAGGGGCGGGTGAAAAACTGTTTTTT.

This clone was counted ten times or more. The CDR3 DNA follows: TGTGCCAGCAGCTTGTGGCGGAAGACGGACGGGGAGCTGTTTTTT. This sequence encodes CASSLWRKTDGELFF. The V gene is TRBV7-9, the J gene TRBJ2-2; D ambiguous. Trimming removed 3 bases at V and 7 bases at J, with 15 bases between. Germline lookup yields CDR1 SEHNR and CDR2 FQNEAQ (reference sequence). The CDR3 runs to 15 residues.

The chain joins TRBV10-2 to TRBJ2-1; 7 positions match TRBD2. Germline trimming cut 7 bases from V and 0 bases from J; bases unmatched to any gene: 15. Germline-derived CDR1 and CDR2 are WSHSY and SAAADI. The CDR3 is 18 residues long. The CDR3 DNA follows: TGCGCCAGCATCGATAGGGGAGGGCAGGCGAGCTCCTACAATGAGCAGTTCTTC. It is translated as CASIDRGGQASSYNEQFF.

This chain links TRBV5-1 with TRBJ2-2; D may be TRBD1 (5 bases). This CDR3 region has 13 residues. Germline V gene data show CDR1 as SGHRS and CDR2 as YFSETQ. V gave up 4 bases and J gave up 6 bases, with 10 bases separating them. CDR3 sequence (DNA): TGCGCCAGCAGCAATGGACAACCCGGGGAGCTGTTTTTT. Residues: CASSNGQPGELFF.

The rearrangement uses TRBV19 and TRBJ2-7, with D possibly matching TRBD1 (5 bases). The germline gives CDR1 LNHDA, CDR2 SQIVND (reference sequence). The CDR3 consists of 15 residues. Trimming stripped 2 bases from V and 0 bases from J, with 11 bases between. CDR3 sequence reads: CASSITGLVSYEQYF. The CDR3 region has the DNA TGTGCCAGTAGTATAACAGGCCTAGTCTCCTACGAGCAGTACTTC.

This clone was counted only a few times. The gene calls are TRBV7-2 and TRBJ2-4; no firm D call. The CDR3 sequence is 13 residues long. In germline, CDR1 is SGHTA, CDR2 FQGNSA. Between the trimmed V and J ends, which lost 8 bases and 0 bases, there was a span of 8 bases. In nucleotides, the CDR3 is TGTGCCAGCTCAGGCCTAGCCAAAAACATTCAGTACTTC. Translation gives CASSGLAKNIQYF.

The chain is built from TRBV7-2 and TRBJ2-3; 8 bases are shared with TRBD2. The CDR3 runs to 15 residues. J gave up 1 base and V 2 bases, and 2 bases lay outside the gene matches. CDR1 and CDR2 (germline): SGHTA, FQGNSA. This CDR3 reads CASSLQRGRTDTQYF. The CDR3 DNA is TGTGCCAGCAGCTTACAGCGGGGGCGCACAGATACGCAGTATTTT.

The V and J genes are TRBV6-5 and TRBJ2-7; weak D call: TRBD2 (5 bases). Germline CDR1 MNHEY, CDR2 SVGAGI. The ends were cut back, 7 bases at V and 6 bases at J, with 19 bases in the middle. This CDR3 region has 14 residues. The DNA for the CDR3 is TGTGCCAGCACCGAGGGTCCCGGGTGGGCCGAGCAGTACTTC. Its protein product is CASTEGPGWAEQYF.

This clone is a singleton in its sample. This chain links TRBV5-1 with TRBJ2-3, with 9 bases identical to TRBD2. V shed 1 base and J 5 bases; nucleotides not matched to a gene: 14. Germline V gene lookup returns CDR1 SGHRS and CDR2 YFSETQ. The CDR3 is 18 residues long. The CDR3 DNA reads TGCGCCAGCAGCTTGTGGGGTAGCGGGAGTGAGAATAAAGATACGCAGTATTTT. Residues: CASSLWGSGSENKDTQYF.

This chain uses TRBV5-1 with TRBJ1-2; D remains unclear. The V end was cut by 2 bases, the J end by 6 bases, with 17 bases between. CDR1 is SGHRS, CDR2 YFSETQ, per germline. This CDR3 contains 15 residues. DNA of the CDR3: TGCGCCAGCAGCTTACTGCTACCGAAAGCGGATGGCTACACCTTC. Amino acid sequence: CASSLLLPKADGYTF. Based on the CDR3 plus reference TRBV5-1 and TRBJ1-2, the full variable domain is KAGVTQTPRYLIKTRGQQVTLSCSPISGHRSVSWYQQTPGQGLQFLFEYFSETQRNKGNFPGRFSGRQFSNSRSEMNVSTLELGDSALYLCASSLLLPKADGYTFGSGTRLTVV.

This clone appeared a few times. The rearrangement uses TRBV27 and TRBJ2-1, with a weak D call TRBD1 (5 bases). Germline-derived CDR1 and CDR2 are MNHEY and SMNVEV (reference sequence). There are 13 residues in the CDR3. Trimming removed 3 bases from V and 9 bases from J, with 12 bases in between. The CDR3: CASSLGLDGEQFF. The CDR3 DNA reads TGTGCCAGCAGTTTGGGGCTGGACGGTGAGCAGTTCTTC.

The chain recombines TRBV5-1 with TRBJ2-3, with 7 bases that match TRBD2. The CDR3 sequence is 17 residues long. The trim removed 3 bases at V and 2 bases at J, leaving 12 bases unmatched. CDR1 and CDR2 (germline): SGHRS, YFSETQ. CDR3 DNA sequence: TGCGCCAGCAGCTCGGGTGGCGGGAGACACGACACAGATACGCAGTATTTT. Its protein product is CASSSGGGRHDTDTQYF.

The chain couples TRBV25-1 to TRBJ1-2, with a weak D call TRBD1 (5 bases). This CDR3 comprises 13 residues. V was clipped by 5 bases and J by 1 base, with 8 bases between them. Germline assignment: CDR1 MGHDK and CDR2 SYGVNS. Written as DNA, the CDR3 is TGTGCCAGCAGTACAGACAGTAACTATGGCTACACCTTC. Encoded protein: CASSTDSNYGYTF.

The genes are TRBV7-2 and TRBJ2-5, with D perhaps matching TRBD2 (6 bases). The CDR3 runs 15 residues. Germline CDR1 SGHTA, CDR2 FQGNSA. Trimming left V 4 bases short and J 2 bases short, with 14 bases between. The CDR3 coding sequence is TGTGCCAGCAGCTCCTCGGCGGGGCGGCAAGAGACCCAGTACTTC. Translating it yields CASSSSAGRQETQYF.

This clone was recorded a few times. The rearrangement links TRBV27 to TRBJ2-7, with a possible D match to TRBD2 (5 bases). CDR1 and CDR2 (germline): MNHEY, SMNVEV (reference sequence). This CDR3 spans 15 amino acids. V was pared by 4 bases and J by 0 bases, with 13 bases between. CDR3 sequence reads: CASSWDSASSYEQYF. CDR3 bases: TGTGCCAGCAGTTGGGATAGCGCTAGCTCCTACGAGCAGTACTTC.

The chain uses TRBV9 and TRBJ1-6; D might be TRBD1 (6 bases). CDR1 is SGDLS, CDR2 YYNGEE, per germline. This CDR3 is 15 amino acids long. Deletions cut 0 bases from V and 10 bases from J, with 14 bases between. The CDR3 nucleotides are TGTGCCAGCAGCGTAGGGGCAGGGGAAGAATCACCCCTCCACTTT. Translated, it gives CASSVGAGEESPLHF.

Only a few counts were recorded for this clone. The chain uses TRBV3-1 (or the pseudogene TRBV3-2) and TRBJ1-1; D ambiguous. The germline CDR1 and CDR2 sequences are LGHDT and YNNKEL (reference sequence). The CDR3 runs to 14 residues. Trimming removed 7 bases from V and 0 bases from J, with 12 bases in between. CDR3 loop: CASNTPSLNTEAFF. The CDR3 DNA follows: TGTGCCAGCAACACCCCGTCGTTGAACACTGAAGCTTTCTTT.

J is TRBJ2-1 and V is TRBV6-2 or TRBV6-3, with TRBD1 matching 8 bases. The CDR3 runs to 16 residues. In germline, CDR1 is MNHEY, CDR2 SVGEGT. V shed 5 bases, J shed 4 bases, and the junction held 10 bases outside the gene matches. CDR3 nucleotides: TGTGCCAGCAGTGCGCCTCGGACAGGGATATACAATGAGCAGTTCTTC. Translation gives CASSAPRTGIYNEQFF.

The chain employs TRBV7-2 and TRBJ2-1; a weak D match, TRBD1 (7 bases). The CDR3 is 17 amino acids. Per the germline V gene, CDR1 is SGHTA and CDR2 is FQGNSA. Trimming removed 0 bases from V and 4 bases from J, with 16 bases in between. CDR3 in amino acids: CASSLAGRGEKYNEQFF. The CDR3 DNA follows: TGTGCCAGCAGCTTAGCGGGCAGGGGGGAAAAATACAATGAGCAGTTCTTC.

In this sample, this clone turned up once. The chain is built from TRBV7-8 and TRBJ2-3; D uncertain. V gave up 5 bases and J gave up 11 bases, with 14 bases separating them. Germline values: CDR1 SGHVS, CDR2 FQNEAQ. This CDR3 region has 12 residues. The CDR3 nucleotides read TGTGCCAGCAGCCCAAGTTCGGTCTGGCAGTATTTT. The encoded protein is CASSPSSVWQYF.

The chain employs TRBV10-3 and TRBJ2-2; possible D gene TRBD1, 6 bases. This CDR3 comprises 16 residues. Germline CDR1 is ENHRY and CDR2 is SYGVKD. V lost 11 bases and J 6 bases, leaving 25 bases between the germline ends. DNA for the CDR3: TGTGCCGCTAGCCCGGGACAACATGCCGGAGCCGGGGAGCTGTTTTTT. Translating it yields CAASPGQHAGAGELFF.

The rearrangement links TRBV28 to TRBJ1-2, with TRBD1 matching 12 bases. Germline V lookup: CDR1 MDHEN, CDR2 SYDVKM. The V gene end was trimmed by 3 bases and the J gene end by 8 bases; junction bases not matched to a gene: 4. This CDR3 has 14 amino acids. CDR3 loop: CASSLGQGARGYTF. CDR3 bases: TGTGCCAGCAGTTTGGGACAGGGGGCGAGAGGCTACACCTTC.